This T cell receptor beta chain came from a study of control samples from healthy donors and cancer patients. Trimming shortened V by 6 bases and J by 4 bases, and 12 bases separated the two germline ends. The germline V gene encodes CDR1 SGHAT and CDR2 FQNNGV. This CDR3 spans 13 amino acids. Assay used: immunoSEQ multiplex PCR; TCRdb lists only in-frame clones, some missing. The repertoire holds 120,000 or so clones, with 80% to 90% as singletons. The sequence derives from a man in his sixties in good health. The specimen sequenced was blood. The chain combines TRBV11-2 with TRBJ1-1; tentative D call: TRBD1 (5 bases). The CDR3 DNA reads as TGTGCCAGCAGGGGGACCCAGGGCACTGAAGCTTTCTTT. Translation gives CASRGTQGTEAFF. Full variable domain (missing parts from reference TRBV11-2 and TRBJ1-1): EAGVAQSPRYKIIEKRQSVAFWCNPISGHATLYWYQQILGQGPKLLIQFQNNGVVDDSQLPKDRFSAERLKGVDSTLKIQPAKLEDSAVYLCASRGTQGTEAFFGQGTRLTVV.